This TCR beta chain was retrieved from a study of identical twins. General observations from the study: Because invariant MAIT and iNKT cells could be present, zero-insertion analyses could be partly confounded. Cross-sectional statistics underpinned the conclusions; the same donors were not followed.

A single record per CDR3 protein comes from TCRdb applying MiXCR to the 5' RACE reads. The table shows about 920,000 distinct CDR3 sequences, with 9% to 15% occurring only once. The V gene lost 5 bases and the J gene lost 2 bases, with 9 bases spanning the gap. This CDR3 region has 14 residues. Looked up from germline, CDR1 is ENHRY and CDR2 is SYGVKD. On this clonotype itself: Its antigen is as yet unknown.

This same sample was also taken into another study, of yellow fever vaccine responses in identical twins. From that study: Twin vaccine T cell responses reportedly seemed partly convergent, partly personalized.

The sample consisted of PBMCs. The rearrangement joins TRBV10-3 to TRBJ1-4; D is possibly TRBD1 (5 bases). This clonotype was sampled from a young woman in good health. CDR3 protein: CAISRRGTNEKLFF. As DNA, the CDR3 is TGTGCCATCAGTAGGCGGGGCACTAATGAAAAACTGTTTTTT.